Below are 9 T cell receptor beta chains sequenced from a single sample in a study of T-cell reconstitution after alpha-beta-depleted transplantation in children. During its preparation, the TCRbeta library received unique molecular identifiers. One entry per CDR3 protein results from TCRdb running MiXCR on the PCR reads. The top ten hold roughly a tenth of the sample, which has more than 250,000 distinct CDR3 sequences, 9.9% seen once. Sequencing was performed on PBMCs from the stem cell graft donor, taken from the stem cell graft. The receptors here all came from a human donor who donated a stem cell graft to a child with SCID.

This clonotype was seen ten or more times. The chain joins TRBV7-9 to TRBJ1-1, with D maybe TRBD1 (5 bases). The germline V gene encodes CDR1 SEHNR and CDR2 FQNEAQ (reference sequence). The CDR3 has 12 amino acids. V lost 5 bases, J lost 10 bases, and 14 bases lay in between. For the CDR3, the DNA is TGTGCCAGCAGCCTAGGGAGGGACGCAGCTTTCTTT. Translating it yields CASSLGRDAAFF.

This chain uses TRBV2 with TRBJ2-1; 10 positions agree with TRBD1. The CDR3 runs to 13 residues. CDR1 is SNHLY, CDR2 FYNNEI, per germline. Losses at the gene ends were 10 bases for V and 5 bases for J; bases not matched to a gene: 5. Here the CDR3 DNA reads TGTGCCAATAGGGACAGGGGTAACAATGAGCAGTTCTTC. Its translation is CANRDRGNNEQFF. Complete variable domain (other parts from reference TRBV2 and TRBJ2-1): EPEVTQTPSHQVTQMGQEVILRCVPISNHLYFYWYRQILGQKVEFLVSFYNNEISEKSEIFDDQFSVERPDGSNFTLKIRSTKLEDSAMYFCANRDRGNNEQFFGPGTRLTVL.

This clonotype was detected a few times. V usage is TRBV9 and J usage is TRBJ2-6; 12 nucleotides match TRBD1. The ends lost 3 bases at V and 2 bases at J; junction bases unmatched: 3. Germline V CDR1 and CDR2: SGDLS, YYNGEE. This CDR3 contains 17 residues. CDR3: CASSEGQGAAGANVLTF. The CDR3 DNA reads as TGTGCCAGCAGCGAGGGACAGGGGGCTGCTGGGGCCAACGTCCTGACTTTC.

In its sample, this clonotype was seen a few times. One junction end does not reproduce the germline sequence, and a read error may be involved. The V and J genes are TRBV20-1 and TRBJ2-1; possibly TRBD1 or TRBD2 for D (5 bases each). CDR1 and CDR2 (germline): DFQATT, SNEGSKA (reference sequence). The CDR3 totals 15 residues. The CDR3 spells CCASVGTADYNEQFF. The CDR3 DNA is TGCTGTGCTTCGGTCGGGACGGCCGATTATAATGAGCAGTTCTTC.

V and J are TRBV27 and TRBJ2-5, with unresolved D. Germline values: CDR1 MNHEY, CDR2 SMNVEV (reference sequence). The CDR3 has 12 residues. Trimming cost V 6 bases and J 4 bases, with 9 bases left between them. This chain's CDR3 is CASSRNAETQYF. In nucleotides, the CDR3 is TGTGCCAGCAGCCGAAACGCAGAGACCCAGTACTTC.

The chain recombines TRBV12-3 or TRBV12-4 with TRBJ1-5; 7 bases agree with TRBD1. CDR3 length: 14 amino acids. V trimming: 1 base; J trimming: 7 bases; junction bases outside the gene matches: 4. The CDR3 DNA reads as TGTGCCAGCAGTTTAGACCCGACAGGGCAGCCCCAGCATTTT. Residues: CASSLDPTGQPQHF.

This chain links TRBV9 with TRBJ2-3, with no clear D. Trimming shortened V by 3 bases and J by 8 bases, and 13 bases separated the two germline ends. The length of the CDR3 is 13 residues. Per germline, CDR1 SGDLS and CDR2 YYNGEE. The CDR3 here is CASSAGQSLTQYF. CDR3 nucleotide sequence: TGTGCCAGCAGCGCCGGTCAAAGCCTTACGCAGTATTTT.

This clonotype was detected a few times. The chain has TRBV5-5 and TRBJ1-3; weak D call: TRBD1 (5 bases). The CDR3 sequence is 15 residues long. V lost 4 bases, J lost 0 bases, and 11 bases lay in between. Germline assignment: CDR1 SGHKS and CDR2 YYEKEE (reference sequence). In DNA form, the CDR3 reads TGTGCCAGCAGCCCAGGGACCCTCTCTGGAAACACCATATATTTT. Encoded protein: CASSPGTLSGNTIYF. Using reference TRBV5-5 and TRBJ1-3 for the parts outside the CDR3, the full variable domain is DAGVTQSPTHLIKTRGQQVTLRCSPISGHKSVSWYQQVLGQGPQFIFQYYEKEERGRGNFPDRFSARQFPNYSSELNVNALLLGDSALYLCASSPGTLSGNTIYFGEGSWLTVV.

The V gene is TRBV18, the J gene TRBJ1-1; 7 nucleotides agree with TRBD1. V was clipped by 8 bases and J by 1 base; unmatched bases: 7. This CDR3 contains 14 residues. Germline assignment: CDR1 KGHSH and CDR2 LQKENI. The CDR3 here is CASQGGMRNTEAFF. Here the CDR3 DNA reads TGTGCCAGCCAGGGGGGGATGCGGAACACTGAAGCTTTCTTT.